These T cell receptor beta chains were read from a single sample in a study of STAT3 mutations in large granular lymphocyte leukemia. Repertoires were generated with immunoSEQ multiplex PCR, while TCRdb's copy carries only in-frame clones and drops some. Of some 2,500 clones listed, 45% to 50% are singletons. What was sequenced was peripheral blood mononuclear cells. Receptor source: a man in his sixties with T-cell large granular lymphocyte leukemia. Some clones in this sample may be carry-over from other donors' samples. The conserved cysteine and the conserved F or W are not part of the CDR3 here. Clone sizes are given selectively: once, few, many, or a class where the clone is expanded.

>medium-sized|TRBV7-2|TRBJ2-7
ASSFDLGRRD
>few|TRBV6-6|TRBJ1-5
ASSYTGTDQPQH
>-|TRBV7-9|TRBJ1-2
ASSLGGFFYGYT
>-|TRBV5-6|TRBJ2-3
ASSSGVSSTDTQY
>large|TRBV10-3|TRBJ1-5
ATHPGQQESNQPQH
>-|TRBV29-1|TRBJ2-5
SVQGDGQETQY
>-|TRBV30|TRBJ1-6
AWSPPPGQEYNSPLH
>few|TRBV18|TRBJ2-3
AISGVGTDTQY
>-|TRBV5-1|TRBJ2-1
ASSFSLLAGGDEQF
>-|TRBV25-1|TRBJ2-5
ASSEYWVDETQY
>-|TRBV18|TRBJ1-5
ASSSQGNSNQPQH
>few|TRBV5-4|TRBJ2-5
ASSLRLAQETQY
>-|TRBV30|TRBJ2-3
AWTTSGDTDTQY
>-|TRBV20-1|TRBJ2-7
SAGGAYEQY
>-|TRBV4-2|TRBJ2-7
ASSQGRSMGYEQY
>-|TRBV18|TRBJ1-2
ASSQADEGYT
>few|TRBV7-2|TRBJ2-7
ASSQMHYEQY
>-|TRBV5-1|TRBJ1-1
ASSGRDGGTEAF
>-|TRBV28|TRBJ1-2
ASTPLTGDYGYT
>-|TRBV18|TRBJ2-6
ASSPSGANVLT
>few|TRBV7-9|TRBJ1-3
ASSLDQGREY
>-|TRBV28|TRBJ2-6
ASSPRKPGSFSGANVLT
>once|TRBV18|TRBJ2-5
ASSPTETQY
>-|TRBV5-1|TRBJ2-7
ASSFKALAGAYEQY
>few|TRBV4-1|TRBJ2-3
ASKNRPGGRTDTQY
>-|TRBV29-1|TRBJ1-1
SVVNTEAF
>-|TRBV5-1|TRBJ2-3
ASTATGTDTQY
>-|TRBV6-5|TRBJ1-2
ASSKQQGEHYGYT
>-|TRBV5-1|TRBJ1-2
ASSTGQGSNYGYT